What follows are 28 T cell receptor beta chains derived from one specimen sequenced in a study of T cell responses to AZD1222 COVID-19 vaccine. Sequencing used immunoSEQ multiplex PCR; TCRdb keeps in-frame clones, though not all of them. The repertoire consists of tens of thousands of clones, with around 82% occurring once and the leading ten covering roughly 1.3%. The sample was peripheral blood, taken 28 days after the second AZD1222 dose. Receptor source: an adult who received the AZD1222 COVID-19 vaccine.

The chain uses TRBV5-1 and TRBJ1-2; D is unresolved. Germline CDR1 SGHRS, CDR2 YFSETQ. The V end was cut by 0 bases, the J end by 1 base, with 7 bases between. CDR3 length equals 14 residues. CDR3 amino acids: CASSLEGINYGYTF. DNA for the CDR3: TGCGCCAGCAGCTTGGAAGGGATTAACTATGGCTACACCTTC.

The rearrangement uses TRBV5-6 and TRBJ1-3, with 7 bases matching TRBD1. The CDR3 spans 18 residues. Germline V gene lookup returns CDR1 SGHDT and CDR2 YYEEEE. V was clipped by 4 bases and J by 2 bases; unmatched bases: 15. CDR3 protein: CASSPETGRQGAGNTIYF. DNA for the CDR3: TGTGCCAGCAGCCCTGAAACCGGCCGACAGGGAGCTGGAAACACCATATATTTT. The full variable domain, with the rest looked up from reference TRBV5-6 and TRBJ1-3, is DAGVTQSPTHLIKTRGQQVTLRCSPKSGHDTVSWYQQALGQGPQFIFQYYEEEERQRGNFPDRFSGHQFPNYSSELNVNALLLGDSALYLCASSPETGRQGAGNTIYFGEGSWLTVV.

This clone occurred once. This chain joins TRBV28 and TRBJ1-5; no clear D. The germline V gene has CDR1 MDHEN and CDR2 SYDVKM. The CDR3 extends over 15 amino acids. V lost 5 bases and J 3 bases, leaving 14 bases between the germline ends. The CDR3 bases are TGTGCCAGCAGTCCCCCCCGGGGAGACAATCAGCCCCAGCATTTT. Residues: CASSPPRGDNQPQHF.

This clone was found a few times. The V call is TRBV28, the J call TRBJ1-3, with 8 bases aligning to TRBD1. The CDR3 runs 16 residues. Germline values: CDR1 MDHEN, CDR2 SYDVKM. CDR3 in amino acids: CSKRGETGENGNTIYF. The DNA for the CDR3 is TGTTCCAAAAGGGGCGAGACAGGGGAAAATGGAAACACCATATATTTT.

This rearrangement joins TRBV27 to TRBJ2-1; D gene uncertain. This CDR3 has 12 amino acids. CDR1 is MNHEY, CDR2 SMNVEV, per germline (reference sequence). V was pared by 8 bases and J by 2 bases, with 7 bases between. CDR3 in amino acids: CASWTAYNEQFF. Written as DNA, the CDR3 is TGTGCCAGCTGGACGGCCTACAATGAGCAGTTCTTC.

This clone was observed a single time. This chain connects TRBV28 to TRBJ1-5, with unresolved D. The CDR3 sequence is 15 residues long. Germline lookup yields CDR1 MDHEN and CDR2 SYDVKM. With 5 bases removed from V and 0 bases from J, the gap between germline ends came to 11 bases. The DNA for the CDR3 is TGTGCCAGCAGTCCCCAGATTTATAGCAATCAGCCCCAGCATTTT. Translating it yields CASSPQIYSNQPQHF.

CDR3 sequence: CASSSHRGQTAGELFF. CDR3 bases: TGTGCCAGTAGTAGCCACAGGGGGCAGACGGCCGGGGAGCTGTTTTTT. The V call is TRBV19, the J call TRBJ2-2; TRBD1 matches 9 bases. Germline V gene data show CDR1 as LNHDA and CDR2 as SQIVND (reference sequence). J gave up 6 bases and V 4 bases, and 9 bases lay outside the gene matches. This CDR3 contains 16 residues.

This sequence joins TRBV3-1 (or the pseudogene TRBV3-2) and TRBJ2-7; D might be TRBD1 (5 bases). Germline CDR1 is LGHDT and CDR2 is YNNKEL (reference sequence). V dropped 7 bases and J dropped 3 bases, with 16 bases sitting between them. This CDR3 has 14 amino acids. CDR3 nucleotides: TGTGCCAGCATCGCGACAGTGAATAACTACGAGCAGTACTTC. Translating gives CASIATVNNYEQYF.

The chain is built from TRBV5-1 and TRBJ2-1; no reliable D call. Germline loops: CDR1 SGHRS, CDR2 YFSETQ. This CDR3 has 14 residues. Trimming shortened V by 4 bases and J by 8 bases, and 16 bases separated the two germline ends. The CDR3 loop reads CASSPGATTDEQFF. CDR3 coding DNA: TGCGCCAGCAGCCCTGGTGCTACCACGGATGAGCAGTTCTTC.

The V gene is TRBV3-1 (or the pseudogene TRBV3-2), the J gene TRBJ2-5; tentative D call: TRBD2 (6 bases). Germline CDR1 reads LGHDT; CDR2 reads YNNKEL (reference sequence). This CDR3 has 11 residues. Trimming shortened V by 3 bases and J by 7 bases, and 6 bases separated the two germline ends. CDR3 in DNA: TGTGCCAGCAGCCACGGGGGGACCCAGTACTTC. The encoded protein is CASSHGGTQYF.

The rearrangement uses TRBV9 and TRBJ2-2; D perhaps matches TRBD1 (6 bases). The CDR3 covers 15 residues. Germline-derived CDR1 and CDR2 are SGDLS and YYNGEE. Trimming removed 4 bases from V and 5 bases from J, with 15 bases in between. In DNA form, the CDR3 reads TGTGCCAGCAGCTTAAAGACAGGCCCTACCGGGGAGCTGTTTTTT. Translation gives CASSLKTGPTGELFF.

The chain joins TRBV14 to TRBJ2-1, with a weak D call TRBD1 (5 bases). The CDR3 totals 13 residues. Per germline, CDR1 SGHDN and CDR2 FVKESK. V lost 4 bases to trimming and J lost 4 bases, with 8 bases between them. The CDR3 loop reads CASSLQDYNEQFF. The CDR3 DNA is TGTGCCAGCAGCCTACAGGATTACAATGAGCAGTTCTTC.

CDR3 bases: TGTGCCAGCAGCTTATGGACAGGGGAGAATTCACCCCTCCACTTT. It yields the protein CASSLWTGENSPLHF. The chain couples TRBV13 to TRBJ1-6; 9 bases fit TRBD1. This CDR3 contains 15 residues. Germline V lookup: CDR1 PRHDT, CDR2 FYEKMQ (reference sequence). V lost 2 bases and J lost 7; bases outside the gene matches: 3.

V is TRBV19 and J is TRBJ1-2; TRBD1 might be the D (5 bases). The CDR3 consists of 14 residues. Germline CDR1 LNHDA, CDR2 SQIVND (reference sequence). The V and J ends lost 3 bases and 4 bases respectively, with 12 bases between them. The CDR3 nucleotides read TGTGCCAGTAGTATCTTCGGAGGGACCTATGGCTACACCTTC. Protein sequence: CASSIFGGTYGYTF.

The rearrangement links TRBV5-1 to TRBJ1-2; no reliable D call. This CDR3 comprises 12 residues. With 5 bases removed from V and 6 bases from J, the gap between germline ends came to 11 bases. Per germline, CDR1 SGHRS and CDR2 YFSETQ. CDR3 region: CASSGDRDGYTF. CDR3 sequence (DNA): TGCGCCAGCAGTGGGGATCGGGATGGCTACACCTTC.

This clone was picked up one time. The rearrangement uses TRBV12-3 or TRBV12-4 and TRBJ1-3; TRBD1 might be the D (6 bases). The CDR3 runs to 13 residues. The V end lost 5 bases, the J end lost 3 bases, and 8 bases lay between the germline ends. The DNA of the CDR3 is TGTGCCAGCAGTAAGGGGGTTGGAAACACCATATATTTT. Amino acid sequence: CASSKGVGNTIYF.

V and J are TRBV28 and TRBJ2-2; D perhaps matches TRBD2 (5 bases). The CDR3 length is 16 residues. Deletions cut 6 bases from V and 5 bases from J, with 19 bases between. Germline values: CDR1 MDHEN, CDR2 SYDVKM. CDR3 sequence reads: CASSPNFSKRTGELFF. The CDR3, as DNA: TGTGCCAGCAGCCCCAATTTTAGTAAGCGGACCGGGGAGCTGTTTTTT.

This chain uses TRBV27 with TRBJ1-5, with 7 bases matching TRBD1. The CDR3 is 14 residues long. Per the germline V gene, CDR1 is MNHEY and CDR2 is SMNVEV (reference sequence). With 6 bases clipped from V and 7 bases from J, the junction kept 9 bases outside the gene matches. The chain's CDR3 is CASRYGQEGQPQHF. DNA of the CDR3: TGTGCCAGCAGATATGGACAGGAGGGGCAGCCCCAGCATTTT.

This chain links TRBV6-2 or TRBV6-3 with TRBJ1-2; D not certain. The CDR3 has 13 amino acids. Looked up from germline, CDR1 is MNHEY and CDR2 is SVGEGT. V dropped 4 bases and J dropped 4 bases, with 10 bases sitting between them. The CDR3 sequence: CASSWTVGYGYTF. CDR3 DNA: TGTGCCAGCAGTTGGACTGTGGGCTATGGCTACACCTTC.

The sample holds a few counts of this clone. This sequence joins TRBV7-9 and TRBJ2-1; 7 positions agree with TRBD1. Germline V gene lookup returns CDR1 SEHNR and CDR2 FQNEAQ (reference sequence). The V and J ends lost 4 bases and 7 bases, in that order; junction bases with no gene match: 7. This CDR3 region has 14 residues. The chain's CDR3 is CASSYGTAYNEQFF. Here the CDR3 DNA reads TGTGCCAGCAGCTACGGGACAGCTTATAATGAGCAGTTCTTC.

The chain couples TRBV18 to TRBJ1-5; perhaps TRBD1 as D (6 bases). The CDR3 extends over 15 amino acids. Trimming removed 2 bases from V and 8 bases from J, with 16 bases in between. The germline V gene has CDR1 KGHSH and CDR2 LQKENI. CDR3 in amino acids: CASSPRQAAEKPQHF. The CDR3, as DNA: TGTGCCAGCTCACCAAGACAGGCAGCGGAGAAGCCCCAGCATTTT.

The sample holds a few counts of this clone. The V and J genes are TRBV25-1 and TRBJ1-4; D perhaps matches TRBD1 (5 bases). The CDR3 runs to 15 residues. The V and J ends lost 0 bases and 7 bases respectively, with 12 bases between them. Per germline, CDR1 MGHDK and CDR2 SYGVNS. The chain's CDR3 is CASSEYLGDGEKLFF. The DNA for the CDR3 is TGTGCCAGCAGTGAATATTTGGGGGATGGTGAAAAACTGTTTTTT.

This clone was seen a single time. The CDR3 bases are TGTGCCTGGACCACAGCGGGACAGGGTCTTGAGGAGCAGTTCTTC. This encodes CAWTTAGQGLEEQFF. The chain carries TRBV30 and TRBJ2-1, with TRBD1 identical over 9 bases. V shed 4 bases, J shed 10 bases, and the junction held 14 bases outside the gene matches. This CDR3 has 15 residues. The V gene's germline CDR1 is GTSNPN and CDR2 SVGIG (reference sequence). Supplemented by reference TRBV30 and TRBJ2-1, the full variable domain reads SQTIHQWPATLVQPVGSPLSLECTVEGTSNPNLYWYRQAAGRGLQLLFYSVGIGQISSEVPQNLSASRPQDRQFILSSKKLLLSDSGFYLCAWTTAGQGLEEQFFGPGTRLTVL.

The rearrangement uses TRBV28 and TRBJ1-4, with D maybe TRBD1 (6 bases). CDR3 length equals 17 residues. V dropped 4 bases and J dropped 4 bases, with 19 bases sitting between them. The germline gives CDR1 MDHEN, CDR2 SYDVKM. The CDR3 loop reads CASSSGTPGAYNEKLFF. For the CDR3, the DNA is TGTGCCAGCAGTTCCGGGACCCCAGGGGCCTATAATGAAAAACTGTTTTTT.

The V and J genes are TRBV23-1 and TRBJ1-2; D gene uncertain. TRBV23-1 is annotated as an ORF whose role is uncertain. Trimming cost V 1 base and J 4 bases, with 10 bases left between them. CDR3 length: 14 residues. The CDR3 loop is CASSQLTPVYGYTF. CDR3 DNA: TGCGCCAGCAGTCAATTGACCCCCGTCTATGGCTACACCTTC.

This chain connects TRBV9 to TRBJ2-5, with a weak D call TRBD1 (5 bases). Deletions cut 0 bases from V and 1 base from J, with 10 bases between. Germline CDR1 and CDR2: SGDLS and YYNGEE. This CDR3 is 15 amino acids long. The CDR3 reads CASSVVGHLQETQYF. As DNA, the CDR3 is TGTGCCAGCAGCGTAGTTGGACACCTCCAAGAGACCCAGTACTTC.

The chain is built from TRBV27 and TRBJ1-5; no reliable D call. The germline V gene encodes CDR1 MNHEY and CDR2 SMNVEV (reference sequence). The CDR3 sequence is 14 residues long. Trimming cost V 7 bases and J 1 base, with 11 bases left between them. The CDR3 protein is CASKAGQSNQPQHF. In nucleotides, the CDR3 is TGTGCCAGCAAGGCTGGTCAGAGCAATCAGCCCCAGCATTTT.

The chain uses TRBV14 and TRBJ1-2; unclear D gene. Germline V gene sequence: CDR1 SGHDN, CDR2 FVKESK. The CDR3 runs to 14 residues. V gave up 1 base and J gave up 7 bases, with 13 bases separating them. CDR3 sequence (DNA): TGTGCCAGCAGCCAAGTGGACCACGGTGGTGGCTACACCTTC. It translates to CASSQVDHGGGYTF.